This is a list of T cell receptor beta chains from one sample in a study of T cell repertoires in cytomegalovirus infection. MiXCR, applied by TCRdb to the reads, yields one record per CDR3 protein. The table lists some 920,000 distinct CDR3 sequences, 30% to 40% of them singletons. Their recognized antigens are unknown. The sample consisted of cultured CD8+ T cells from PBMCs, taken from culture after CMV antigen stimulation. These TCRs come from a human donor in good health (CMV status not recorded). Some clones in this sample may be carry-over from other donors' samples. The CDR3 runs from the conserved cysteine through the conserved F or W. Some rows mark clone size as missing; the rest say once, few, many or name a class of expanded clone.

abundance,j_gene,v_gene,CDR3aa
few,TRBJ2-1,TRBV20-1,CSARDRDRVIEQFF
-,TRBJ1-1,TRBV6-2/TRBV6-3,CASSYRGEPEAFF
-,TRBJ2-3,TRBV11-1,CASSLPASGGADTQYF
-,TRBJ1-3,TRBV15,CATSSDRSSGNTIYF
-,TRBJ2-1,TRBV7-9,CASALAGTYNEQFF
few,TRBJ2-2,TRBV12-3/TRBV12-4,CASSLDGQRYTGELFF
-,TRBJ2-1,TRBV6-2/TRBV6-3,CASSYSRVMPYNEQFF
-,TRBJ2-5,TRBV7-9,CASSRDSETQYF
-,TRBJ2-4,TRBV15,CAISRDLGKLNIQYF
few,TRBJ2-1,TRBV19,CASSGGGGARNEQFF
few,TRBJ1-1,TRBV7-6,CASTTLSFRAVFTEAFF
-,TRBJ2-3,TRBV5-5,CASSDIAGAPTDTQYF
many,TRBJ2-5,TRBV7-2,CASGPWGGELETQYF
-,TRBJ2-1,TRBV13,CASSFEAGGLQYNEQFF
few,TRBJ2-4,TRBV20-1,CSARALAKNIQYF
-,TRBJ2-3,TRBV3-1,CASSLGTSGGLGMADTQYF
-,TRBJ2-5,TRBV25-1,CASSFATGVGETQYF
-,TRBJ1-4,TRBV7-3,CASSLTGTGNEKLFF
few,TRBJ2-3,TRBV28,CASSFLPGLATDTQYF
many,TRBJ2-5,TRBV7-6,CASSQGGETQETQYF
-,TRBJ1-1,TRBV27,CASSPSSGGTEAFF
few,TRBJ1-5,TRBV28,CASTAGTGSNQPQHF